This TCR beta chain derives from a study of blood T cells in healthy people across ages. In the study overall: With template switching, about one barcoded beta molecule was captured per two T cells. The study, taken as a whole, reports: Greater diversity and more naive CD4+ cells were seen in long-lived donors than in aged donors.

The CDR3 loop spans 13 amino acids. V was clipped by 5 bases and J by 7 bases, with 14 bases between them. Germline loops: CDR1 SGHTA, CDR2 FQGNSA. A second PCR, run for roughly 7 to 11 cycles, used a sample-barcoded 5' primer plus a J-beta primer mix. Per sample, CDR3-containing paired-end reads numbered at least 2.5 million. TCRdb analysed the 5' RACE reads with MiXCR anew, one entry per CDR3 protein. The table has approximately 800,000 distinct CDR3 sequences, 58% seen once. This clonotype has just a few counts. What it recognizes is unknown. Per individual sample, total RNA of at least 5 micrograms was extracted.

The V call is TRBV7-2, the J call TRBJ1-1, with D possibly being TRBD1 (6 bases). Specimen: blood. This receptor was taken from a man aged 25 to 40 in good health. CDR3 coding DNA: TGTGCCAGCAGCCCCGAGGGGGGCCGTGAAGCTTTCTTT. Amino acids: CASSPEGGREAFF.